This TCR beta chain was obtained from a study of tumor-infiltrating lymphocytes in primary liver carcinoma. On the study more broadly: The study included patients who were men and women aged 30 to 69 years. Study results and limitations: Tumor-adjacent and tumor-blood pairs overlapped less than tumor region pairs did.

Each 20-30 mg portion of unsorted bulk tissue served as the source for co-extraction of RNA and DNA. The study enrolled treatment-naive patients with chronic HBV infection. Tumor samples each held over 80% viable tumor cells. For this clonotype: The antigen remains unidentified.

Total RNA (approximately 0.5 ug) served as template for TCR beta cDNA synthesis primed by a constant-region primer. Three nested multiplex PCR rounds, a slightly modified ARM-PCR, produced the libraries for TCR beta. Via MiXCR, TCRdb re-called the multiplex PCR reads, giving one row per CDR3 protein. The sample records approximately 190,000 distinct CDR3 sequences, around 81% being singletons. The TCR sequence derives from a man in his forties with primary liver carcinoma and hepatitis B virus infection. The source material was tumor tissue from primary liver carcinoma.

CDR3 loop: CRAYLGTSEGQQFF. In nucleotides, the CDR3 is TGCCGCGCCTATCTTGGGACTAGCGAGGGCCAGCAGTTCTTC. J is TRBJ2-1 and V is TRBV29-1, with 10 nucleotides matching TRBD2. CDR1 and CDR2 (germline): SQVTM, ANQGSEA. CDR3 length: 14 amino acids.